The next 13 T cell receptor beta chains were all read from a single sample in a study of blood T cells in healthy people across ages. The authors ran a second PCR of roughly 6 to 12 cycles using a sample-barcoded 5' primer and a J-beta primer mix. MiXCR was run by TCRdb on the 5' RACE reads, yielding one entry per CDR3 protein. The sample has roughly 1,500,000 distinct CDR3 sequences, around 39% seen once. The sequenced material came from blood. The receptors were sampled from a woman between 18 and 29 years old in good health.

This clonotype was found a few times. The chain has TRBV7-2 and TRBJ2-3; 11 bases map to TRBD2. The CDR3 consists of 17 residues. Germline CDR1 is SGHTA and CDR2 is FQGNSA. The trim removed 5 bases at V and 5 bases at J, leaving 12 bases unmatched. The CDR3 DNA reads TGTGCCAGCAGCCAATTGGGTAGCGGGAGGGTTGGAGATACGCAGTATTTT. Translation gives CASSQLGSGRVGDTQYF.

A few counts support this clonotype. The chain joins TRBV20-1 to TRBJ2-7; 9 nucleotides align to TRBD1. The CDR3 spans 16 residues. The V gene's germline CDR1 is DFQATT and CDR2 SNEGSKA (reference sequence). The junction had 9 bases not matched to a gene; V was cut back by 1 base and J by 2 bases. The CDR3 loop reads CSARAYGTGIAYEQYF. The CDR3 coding sequence is TGCAGTGCTAGAGCCTACGGGACAGGGATAGCCTACGAGCAGTACTTC.

This chain connects TRBV14 to TRBJ1-5, with 8 bases aligning to TRBD1. In germline, CDR1 is SGHDN, CDR2 FVKESK. This CDR3 is built from 19 residues. V dropped 4 bases and J dropped 0; count of bases not matched to a gene: 14. The CDR3 DNA reads TGTGCCAGCAGCCTCGGACAGGGAGGATCCCATTATAGCAATCAGCCCCAGCATTTT. Its protein is CASSLGQGGSHYSNQPQHF. Filled out from reference TRBV14 and TRBJ1-5, the complete variable domain reads EAGVTQFPSHSVIEKGQTVTLRCDPISGHDNLYWYRRVMGKEIKFLLHFVKESKQDESGMPNNRFLAERTGGTYSTLKVQPAELEDSGVYFCASSLGQGGSHYSNQPQHFGDGTRLSIL.

The J gene is TRBJ2-3, the V gene TRBV5-4; D is uncertain. The length of the CDR3 is 16 residues. With 0 bases removed from V and 2 bases from J, the gap between germline ends came to 13 bases. Germline lookup yields CDR1 SGHNT and CDR2 YYREEE (reference sequence). The CDR3: CASSLDGFPVTDTQYF. CDR3 bases: TGTGCCAGCAGCTTGGACGGGTTTCCTGTCACAGATACGCAGTATTTT.

J is TRBJ1-3 and V is TRBV4-1; D unresolved. Per germline, CDR1 MGHRA and CDR2 YSYEKL. V lost 1 base and J lost 0, with 7 bases in between. The CDR3 covers 15 residues. Here the CDR3 reads CASSQVWISGNTIYF. CDR3 in DNA: TGCGCCAGCAGCCAAGTATGGATCTCTGGAAACACCATATATTTT.

This clonotype appeared a single time. CDR3 in DNA: TGTGCCAGCAGCCCGAGGGCAGCTCAGCCCCAGCATTTT. Translated, it gives CASSPRAAQPQHF. V is TRBV6-5 and J is TRBJ1-5, with D hard to call. Trimming stripped 6 bases from V and 6 bases from J, with 12 bases between. This CDR3 spans 13 amino acids. CDR1 and CDR2 from the germline V gene are MNHEY and SVGAGI.

The J gene is TRBJ2-5, the V gene TRBV20-1; 8 positions match TRBD2. This CDR3 has 13 amino acids. The V gene end was trimmed by 2 bases and the J gene end by 4 bases; junction bases not matched to a gene: 3. Germline assignment: CDR1 DFQATT and CDR2 SNEGSKA (reference sequence). CDR3 region: CSARRGLVETQYF. The CDR3 coding sequence is TGCAGTGCTAGACGGGGACTAGTAGAGACCCAGTACTTC.

The chain joins TRBV20-1 to TRBJ2-1; TRBD2 agrees at 7 bases. Germline V CDR1 and CDR2: DFQATT, SNEGSKA (reference sequence). The V segment lost 0 bases and the J segment 12 bases; nucleotides outside the gene matches: 5. The CDR3 covers 12 residues. The CDR3 sequence: CSAREWGEGQFF. The CDR3 DNA follows: TGCAGTGCTAGAGAGTGGGGGGAGGGGCAGTTCTTC.

The chain carries TRBV5-1 and TRBJ2-1; either TRBD1 or TRBD2 may fit D (6 bases each). The CDR3 runs 16 residues. Trimming stripped 2 bases from V and 1 base from J, with 13 bases between. Germline V gives CDR1 SGHRS, CDR2 YFSETQ. CDR3 coding DNA: TGCGCCAGCAGCTTAGTACAGGGAGGTTCCTACAATGAGCAGTTCTTC. This gives the protein CASSLVQGGSYNEQFF.

This clonotype was seen a few times. This rearrangement joins TRBV15 to TRBJ2-3; the D gene is possibly TRBD1 (6 bases). Germline values: CDR1 LNHNV, CDR2 YYDKDF (reference sequence). The V end was cut by 5 bases, the J end by 4 bases, with 13 bases between. The CDR3 sequence is 14 residues long. As DNA, the CDR3 is TGTGCCACCAGCGGCGGACAGAGGGCAGATACGCAGTATTTT. It yields the protein CATSGGQRADTQYF.

The rearrangement links TRBV4-2 to TRBJ1-5, with D unresolved. With 0 bases removed from V and 7 bases from J, the gap between germline ends came to 19 bases. The CDR3 has 17 amino acids. In germline, CDR1 is LGHNA, CDR2 YNFKEQ. The CDR3 is CASSQDLTGLVSQPQHF. CDR3 in DNA: TGTGCCAGCAGCCAAGATCTCACGGGGTTGGTCAGCCAGCCCCAGCATTTT.

The J gene is TRBJ2-2, the V gene TRBV10-3; D may be TRBD1 (5 bases). CDR3 size: 15 residues. Per germline, CDR1 ENHRY and CDR2 SYGVKD. Trimming took off 4 bases at V and 4 bases at J, with 13 bases between the two ends. DNA of the CDR3: TGTGCCATCAGTGGGGTAGGGGCCCCCACCGGGGAGCTGTTTTTT. It is translated as CAISGVGAPTGELFF.

This chain joins TRBV7-6 and TRBJ2-7, with D perhaps matching TRBD2 (5 bases). CDR3 length: 18 amino acids. With 1 base removed from V and 6 bases from J, the gap between germline ends came to 25 bases. Germline CDR1 is SGHVS and CDR2 is FNYEAQ. This chain's CDR3 is CASSLVEGTVQHDGEQYF. CDR3 nucleotide sequence: TGTGCCAGCAGCTTAGTCGAGGGAACTGTTCAGCATGATGGCGAGCAGTACTTC.